This T cell receptor (beta chain) was sequenced in a study of T cell changes during pregnancy in multiple sclerosis. Trimming stripped 0 bases from V and 6 bases from J, with 11 bases between. From germline, CDR1 is SGHRS and CDR2 YFSETQ. The CDR3 runs 14 residues. The table came from immunoSEQ multiplex PCR; TCRdb's copy has only in-frame clones and leaves some out. The profile shows approximately 80,000 clones, around 94% of them singletons. Material: peripheral blood, obtained in the second trimester of pregnancy. The chain recombines TRBV5-1 with TRBJ2-3; the D gene is possibly TRBD1 (6 bases). The TCR originated in a female donor in good health, enrolled as a control in a pregnancy study. As DNA, the CDR3 is TGCGCCAGCAGCTTGGCCACAGGGCGGGATACGCAGTATTTT. Protein product: CASSLATGRDTQYF.